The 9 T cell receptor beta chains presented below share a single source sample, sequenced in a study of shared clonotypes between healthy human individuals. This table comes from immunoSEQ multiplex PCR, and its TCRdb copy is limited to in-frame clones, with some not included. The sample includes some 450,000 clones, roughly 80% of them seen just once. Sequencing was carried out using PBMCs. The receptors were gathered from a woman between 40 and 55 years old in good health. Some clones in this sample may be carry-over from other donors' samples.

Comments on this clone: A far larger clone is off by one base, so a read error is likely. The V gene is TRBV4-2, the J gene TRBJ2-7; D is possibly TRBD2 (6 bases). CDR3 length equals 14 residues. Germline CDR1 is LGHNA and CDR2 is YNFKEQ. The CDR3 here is CASSQSGSSYGQYF. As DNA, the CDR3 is TGTGCCAGCAGCCAATCCGGGAGCTCCTACGGGCAGTACTTC.

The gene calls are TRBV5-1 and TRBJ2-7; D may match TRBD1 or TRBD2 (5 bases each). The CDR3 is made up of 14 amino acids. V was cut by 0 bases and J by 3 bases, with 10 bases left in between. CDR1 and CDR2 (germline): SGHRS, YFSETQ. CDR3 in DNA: TGCGCCAGCAGCTTGGTGGGACCTAACTACGAGCAGTACTTC. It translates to CASSLVGPNYEQYF.

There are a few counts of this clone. The CDR3 spells CASSLSGYSAYEQYF. The CDR3 DNA sequence: TGTGCCAGCAGCCTTAGCGGGTATTCCGCCTACGAGCAGTACTTC. This chain links TRBV7-8 with TRBJ2-5, with 7 bases that match TRBD2. The end of the DNA is better explained by TRBJ2-7, so the J call may be wrong. The germline gives CDR1 SGHVS, CDR2 FQNEAQ. The CDR3 runs to 15 residues.

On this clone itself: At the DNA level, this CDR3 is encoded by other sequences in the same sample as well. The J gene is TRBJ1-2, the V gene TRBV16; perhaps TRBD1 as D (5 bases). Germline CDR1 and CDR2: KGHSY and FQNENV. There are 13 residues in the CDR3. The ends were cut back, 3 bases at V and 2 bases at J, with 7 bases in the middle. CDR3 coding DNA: TGTGCCAGCAGCCAGGGGCAGAACTATGGCTACACCTTC. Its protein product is CASSQGQNYGYTF.

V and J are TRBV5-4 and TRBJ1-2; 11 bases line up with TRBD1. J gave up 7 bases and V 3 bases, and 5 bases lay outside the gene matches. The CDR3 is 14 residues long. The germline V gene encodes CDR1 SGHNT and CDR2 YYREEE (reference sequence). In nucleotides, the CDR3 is TGTGCCAGCAGCTGGGACAGGGGGGTTGGTGGCTACACCTTC. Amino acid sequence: CASSWDRGVGGYTF.

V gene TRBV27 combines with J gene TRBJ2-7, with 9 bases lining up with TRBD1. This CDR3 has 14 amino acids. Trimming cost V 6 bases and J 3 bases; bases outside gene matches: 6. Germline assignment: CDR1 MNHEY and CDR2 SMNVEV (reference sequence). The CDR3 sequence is CASRPGQGFYEQYF. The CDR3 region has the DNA TGTGCCAGCAGACCGGGACAGGGCTTCTACGAGCAGTACTTC.

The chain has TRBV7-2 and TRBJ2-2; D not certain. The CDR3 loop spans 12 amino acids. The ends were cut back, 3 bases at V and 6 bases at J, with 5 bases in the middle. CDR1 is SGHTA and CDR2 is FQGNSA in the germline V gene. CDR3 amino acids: CASSFLAGELFF. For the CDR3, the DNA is TGTGCCAGCAGCTTCCTCGCCGGGGAGCTGTTTTTT.

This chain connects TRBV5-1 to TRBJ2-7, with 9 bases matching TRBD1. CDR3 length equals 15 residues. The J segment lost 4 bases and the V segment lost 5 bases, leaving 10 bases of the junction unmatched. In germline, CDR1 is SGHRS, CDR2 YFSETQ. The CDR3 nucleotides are TGCGCCAGCAGGGACGGACAGGGGTTCTCTTACGAGCAGTACTTC. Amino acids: CASRDGQGFSYEQYF.

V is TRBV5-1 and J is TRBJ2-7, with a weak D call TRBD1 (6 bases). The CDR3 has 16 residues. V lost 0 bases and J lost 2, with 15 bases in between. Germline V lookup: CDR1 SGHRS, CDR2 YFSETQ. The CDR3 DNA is TGCGCCAGCAGCTTGGCACCGACGGACAGCACCTACGAGCAGTACTTC. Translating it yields CASSLAPTDSTYEQYF. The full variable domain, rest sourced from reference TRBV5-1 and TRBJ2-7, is KAGVTQTPRYLIKTRGQQVTLSCSPISGHRSVSWYQQTPGQGLQFLFEYFSETQRNKGNFPGRFSGRQFSNSRSEMNVSTLELGDSALYLCASSLAPTDSTYEQYFGPGTRLTVT.